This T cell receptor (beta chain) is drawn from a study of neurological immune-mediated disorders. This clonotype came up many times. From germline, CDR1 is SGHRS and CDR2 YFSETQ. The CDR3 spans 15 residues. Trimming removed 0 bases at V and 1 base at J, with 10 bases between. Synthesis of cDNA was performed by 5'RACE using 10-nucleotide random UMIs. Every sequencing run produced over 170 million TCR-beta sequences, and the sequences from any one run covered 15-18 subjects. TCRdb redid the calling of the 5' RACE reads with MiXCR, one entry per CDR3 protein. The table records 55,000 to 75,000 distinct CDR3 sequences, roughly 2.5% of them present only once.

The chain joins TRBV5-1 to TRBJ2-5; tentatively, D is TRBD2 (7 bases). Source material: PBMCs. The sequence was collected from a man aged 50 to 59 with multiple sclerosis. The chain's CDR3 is CASSLAGGPQETQYF. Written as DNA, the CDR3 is TGCGCCAGCAGCTTGGCCGGGGGGCCCCAAGAGACCCAGTACTTC.